These 31 T cell receptor beta chains were sequenced from one sample in a study of T cell responses to AZD1222 COVID-19 vaccine. Using immunoSEQ multiplex PCR, the repertoire was profiled, and TCRdb retains in-frame clones only, with some absent. Found here are tens of thousands of clones, more than 90% of them singletons; the top ten hold less than 3.5%. This sample comprised peripheral blood, obtained on day 0 of AZD1222 vaccination. Every receptor here comes from an adult in good health.

The rearrangement joins TRBV19 to TRBJ1-4; D is unclear. This CDR3 is 13 amino acids long. The germline CDR1 and CDR2 sequences are LNHDA and SQIVND (reference sequence). V was shortened by 8 bases and J by 8 bases, with 15 bases between the two germline ends. CDR3 loop: CASPRARVEKLFF. In DNA form, the CDR3 reads TGTGCCAGTCCCCGGGCCCGGGTCGAAAAACTGTTTTTT.

The CDR3 DNA sequence: TGTGCCAGCAGCAACTACCGGACGTCCGGAAACACCATATATTTT. Amino acids: CASSNYRTSGNTIYF. The V gene is TRBV6-5, the J gene TRBJ1-3, with D unclear. This CDR3 contains 15 residues. The V gene's germline CDR1 is MNHEY and CDR2 SVGAGI. V lost 6 bases and J 4 bases, leaving 16 bases between the germline ends.

The chain recombines TRBV10-1 with TRBJ2-1; D remains ambiguous. Germline V lookup: CDR1 WNHNN, CDR2 SYGVQD (reference sequence). The CDR3 has 12 residues. Deletions cut 0 bases from V and 9 bases from J, with 6 bases between. The CDR3 here is CASSESLGEQFF. The CDR3 nucleotides are TGCGCCAGCAGTGAGTCGTTGGGTGAGCAGTTCTTC.

The V call is TRBV5-8, the J call TRBJ1-1; D is undetermined. Germline CDR1 is SGHTS and CDR2 is YDEGEE. V lost 2 bases and J lost 0, with 8 bases in between. The CDR3 is 14 amino acids. The CDR3 DNA sequence: TGTGCCAGCAGCTTAGGTGGTATGAACACTGAAGCTTTCTTT. This codes for CASSLGGMNTEAFF.

The J gene is TRBJ2-1, the V gene TRBV29-1; the D is unclear. With 3 bases removed from V and 0 bases from J, the gap between germline ends came to 6 bases. This CDR3 is 13 amino acids long. Germline assignment: CDR1 SQVTM and CDR2 ANQGSEA. CDR3 DNA: TGCAGCGTTGAGGGGAACTCCTACAATGAGCAGTTCTTC. Protein sequence: CSVEGNSYNEQFF.

This rearrangement joins TRBV11-2 to TRBJ2-1, with 9 positions matching TRBD2. Per the germline V gene, CDR1 is SGHAT and CDR2 is FQNNGV. The V and J ends lost 4 bases and 5 bases, in that order; junction bases with no gene match: 9. This CDR3 region has 16 residues. CDR3 nucleotide sequence: TGTGCCAGCAGCTCTCCTAGCGGGGCCTCAAACAATGAGCAGTTCTTC. This translates into CASSSPSGASNNEQFF.

This chain uses TRBV5-1 with TRBJ2-7, with D unclear. The CDR3 is 13 residues long. V lost 2 bases and J 0 bases, leaving 6 bases between the germline ends. CDR1 and CDR2 (germline): SGHRS, YFSETQ. The CDR3 reads CASSFPNSYEQYF. CDR3 bases: TGCGCCAGCAGCTTTCCGAACTCCTACGAGCAGTACTTC. The full variable domain, completed using reference TRBV5-1 and TRBJ2-7, is KAGVTQTPRYLIKTRGQQVTLSCSPISGHRSVSWYQQTPGQGLQFLFEYFSETQRNKGNFPGRFSGRQFSNSRSEMNVSTLELGDSALYLCASSFPNSYEQYFGPGTRLTVT.

This clone was seen a single time. This rearrangement joins TRBV6-6 to TRBJ1-3, with no clear D. Germline V lookup: CDR1 MNHNY, CDR2 SVGAGI (reference sequence). Trimming pared 5 bases from V and 0 bases from J, leaving 14 bases between. The CDR3 sequence is 16 residues long. CDR3 amino acids: CASSPSSLYSGNTIYF. DNA for the CDR3: TGTGCCAGCAGTCCCTCCAGTCTCTACTCTGGAAACACCATATATTTT.

The chain links TRBV27 to TRBJ1-1; D remains ambiguous. V lost 3 bases, J lost 0 bases, and 8 bases lay in between. Looked up from germline, CDR1 is MNHEY and CDR2 is SMNVEV (reference sequence). The CDR3 contains 14 residues. The CDR3 coding sequence is TGTGCCAGCAGTTTGAGACGGATGAACACTGAAGCTTTCTTT. Translated, it gives CASSLRRMNTEAFF.

There are a few counts of this clone. DNA for the CDR3: TGTGCCAGCAGTTCGATTAGGTCCAATCAGCCCCAGCATTTT. As protein: CASSSIRSNQPQHF. The gene calls are TRBV27 and TRBJ1-5; D is unresolved. Germline CDR1 MNHEY, CDR2 SMNVEV (reference sequence). Trimming took 4 bases from V and 3 from J, leaving 10 bases between them. The CDR3 covers 14 residues.

The chain couples TRBV10-3 to TRBJ2-7; 8 bases line up with TRBD1. Trimming at V came to 4 bases and at J to 1 base, leaving 3 bases not matched to a gene. Per the germline V gene, CDR1 is ENHRY and CDR2 is SYGVKD. The CDR3 contains 14 residues. The CDR3 loop is CAISAGQGSYEQYF. The CDR3, as DNA: TGTGCCATCAGTGCTGGACAGGGTTCCTACGAGCAGTACTTC.

This sequence joins TRBV2 and TRBJ1-3, with D possibly TRBD1 on 5 matching bases. The germline V and J ends were trimmed by 6 bases and 2 bases, with 11 bases remaining between them. Germline V CDR1 and CDR2: SNHLY, FYNNEI. The CDR3 extends over 14 amino acids. The CDR3 DNA is TGTGCCAGCAGCAGTCGGACAACTGGAAACACCATATATTTT. Translation gives CASSSRTTGNTIYF.

The chain joins TRBV9 to TRBJ2-1; 8 bases agree with TRBD1. V trimming: 3 bases; J trimming: 4 bases; junction bases outside the gene matches: 6. The CDR3 sequence is 15 residues long. Germline V lookup: CDR1 SGDLS, CDR2 YYNGEE. CDR3: CASSAGTGQYNEQFF. The CDR3 region has the DNA TGTGCCAGCAGCGCCGGGACAGGTCAGTACAATGAGCAGTTCTTC.

This rearrangement joins TRBV29-1 to TRBJ2-1; D possibly matches TRBD1 or TRBD2 (5 bases each). V lost 4 bases and J lost 8, with 21 bases in between. The CDR3 is 15 amino acids. Per germline, CDR1 SQVTM and CDR2 ANQGSEA. The CDR3 loop is CSVASVGTLPDEQFF. The CDR3 DNA follows: TGCAGCGTTGCGTCAGTGGGGACGTTGCCGGATGAGCAGTTCTTC.

In regard to this clone: The junction does not match germline at one end; this may be a read error. This chain connects TRBV3-1 (or the pseudogene TRBV3-2) to TRBJ1-5; tentatively, D is TRBD1 (5 bases). Germline CDR1 LGHDT, CDR2 YNNKEL (reference sequence). This CDR3 has 15 residues. The CDR3 DNA is TGTGTCAGCAGCCAAGACGGGGCAGCCCATCAGCCCCAGCATTTT. It translates to CVSSQDGAAHQPQHF.

CDR3 residues: CASSEWGGGTYGYTF. The CDR3 DNA follows: TGTGCCAGCAGTGAGTGGGGAGGGGGCACCTATGGCTACACCTTC. The chain employs TRBV6-1 and TRBJ1-2; 7 bases line up with TRBD1. V shed 3 bases and J 4 bases; nucleotides not matched to a gene: 8. The CDR3 is 15 residues long. Germline V gene sequence: CDR1 MNHNS, CDR2 SASEGT.

This chain joins TRBV4-1 and TRBJ2-7; D uncertain. The CDR3 extends over 13 amino acids. Between the trimmed V and J ends, which lost 1 base and 1 base, there was a span of 5 bases. Germline assignment: CDR1 MGHRA and CDR2 YSYEKL. The CDR3 sequence: CASSQGDSYEQYF. CDR3 DNA: TGCGCCAGCAGCCAAGGGGATTCCTACGAGCAGTACTTC.

The V gene is TRBV6-5, the J gene TRBJ2-6; no reliable D call. This CDR3 has 16 amino acids. CDR1 is MNHEY, CDR2 SVGAGI, per germline. Deletions cut 0 bases from V and 2 bases from J, with 8 bases between. The CDR3 bases are TGTGCCAGCAGTTACTCGGCGCTCGCTGGGGCCAACGTCCTGACTTTC. It translates to CASSYSALAGANVLTF.

The chain joins TRBV6-5 to TRBJ1-6; 8 bases map to TRBD1. The CDR3 runs 14 residues. Losses at the gene ends were 6 bases for V and 10 bases for J; bases not matched to a gene: 8. Germline V gene sequence: CDR1 MNHEY, CDR2 SVGAGI. CDR3 nucleotides: TGTGCCAGCAGGCCCCCTGGACAGGGCTCACCCCTCCACTTT. Residues: CASRPPGQGSPLHF.

This sequence joins TRBV7-2 and TRBJ1-5, with D maybe TRBD1 (6 bases). The CDR3 runs 13 residues. Germline V CDR1 and CDR2: SGHTA, FQGNSA. V was pared by 6 bases and J by 5 bases, with 11 bases between. The CDR3 region has the DNA TGTGCCAGCAGTCCACAGGGAGATCAGCCCCAGCATTTT. Its translation: CASSPQGDQPQHF.

This clone was seen once. The chain couples TRBV27 to TRBJ1-3; D gene ambiguous. CDR1 is MNHEY, CDR2 SMNVEV, per germline (reference sequence). V was clipped by 6 bases and J by 4 bases, with 13 bases between them. CDR3 size: 14 residues. CDR3 residues: CASRTGASGNTIYF. The CDR3 DNA is TGTGCCAGCAGAACCGGAGCTTCGGGAAACACCATATATTTT.

This sequence joins TRBV10-3 and TRBJ2-2, with 8 bases fitting TRBD1. Per the germline V gene, CDR1 is ENHRY and CDR2 is SYGVKD. The CDR3 has 15 residues. After removal of 0 bases from V and 7 bases from J, the junction contained 4 bases not matched to a gene. Here the CDR3 reads CAISESTGVDGELFF. CDR3 DNA: TGTGCCATCAGTGAGTCGACAGGGGTGGACGGGGAGCTGTTTTTT.

V and J are TRBV7-3 and TRBJ2-1; 9 bases fit TRBD1. V lost 5 bases, J lost 6 bases, and 8 bases stayed unmatched. The CDR3 is made up of 15 amino acids. Germline V gives CDR1 SGHTA, CDR2 FQGTGA. The CDR3 sequence: CASSVGQGLGNEQFF. CDR3 sequence (DNA): TGTGCCAGCAGCGTGGGACAGGGTTTAGGCAATGAGCAGTTCTTC.

The chain uses TRBV25-1 and TRBJ1-2; TRBD1 matches at 7 bases. The CDR3 consists of 17 residues. Germline-derived CDR1 and CDR2 are MGHDK and SYGVNS. Trimming at V came to 6 bases and at J to 4 bases, leaving 17 bases not matched to a gene. The CDR3 DNA follows: TGTGCCAGCAGGAGACAGGGAGGAAAACAGTGGACCTATGGCTACACCTTC. Translated, it gives CASRRQGGKQWTYGYTF.

This clone was picked up a small number of times. This chain uses TRBV11-2 with TRBJ1-1, with D hard to call. Germline CDR1 is SGHAT and CDR2 is FQNNGV. Deletions cut 3 bases from V and 1 base from J, with 6 bases between. The CDR3 loop spans 13 amino acids. The CDR3 sequence: CASSLTGNTEAFF. The CDR3 region has the DNA TGTGCCAGCAGCTTGACGGGGAACACTGAAGCTTTCTTT.

V usage is TRBV27 and J usage is TRBJ2-6; no firm D call. Germline CDR1 MNHEY, CDR2 SMNVEV (reference sequence). V was shortened by 5 bases and J by 0 bases, with 17 bases between the two germline ends. The CDR3 sequence is 18 residues long. The CDR3, as DNA: TGTGCCAGCAGTCAAGCCCCAGCCCCGAACTCTGGGGCCAACGTCCTGACTTTC. Residues: CASSQAPAPNSGANVLTF.

This CDR3 is CASSGGQGLNEKLFF. CDR3 nucleotide sequence: TGTGCCAGCAGCGGAGGACAGGGTCTAAATGAAAAACTGTTTTTT. This rearrangement joins TRBV5-4 to TRBJ1-4, with 8 positions matching TRBD1. The CDR3 loop spans 15 amino acids. J lost 5 bases, V lost 4 bases, and 7 bases had no gene match. CDR1 is SGHNT and CDR2 is YYREEE in the germline V gene (reference sequence).

This clone was found once. This chain joins TRBV29-1 and TRBJ2-2, with TRBD1 matching over 9 bases. V dropped 4 bases and J dropped 4; count of bases not matched to a gene: 1. CDR1 and CDR2 from the germline V gene are SQVTM and ANQGSEA. This CDR3 spans 13 amino acids. The CDR3 sequence is CSVGQGVTGELFF. The CDR3 DNA reads as TGCAGCGTTGGACAGGGGGTCACCGGGGAGCTGTTTTTT.

The chain combines TRBV7-6 with TRBJ2-1, with 11 bases fitting TRBD2. Looked up from germline, CDR1 is SGHVS and CDR2 is FNYEAQ. The junction had 3 bases not matched to a gene; V was cut back by 5 bases and J by 0 bases. This CDR3 is 16 amino acids long. CDR3 sequence reads: CASSQTSGSSYNEQFF. The CDR3 region has the DNA TGTGCCAGCAGCCAAACTAGCGGGAGCTCCTACAATGAGCAGTTCTTC.

This sequence joins TRBV6-5 and TRBJ1-2, with no clear D. The CDR3 is 14 amino acids. V gave up 2 bases and J gave up 2 bases, with 9 bases separating them. Germline V gene lookup returns CDR1 MNHEY and CDR2 SVGAGI. The DNA of the CDR3 is TGTGCCAGCAGTTACCCCGGGCCGAACTATGGCTACACCTTC. Its protein product is CASSYPGPNYGYTF.

The chain couples TRBV6-2 or TRBV6-3 to TRBJ2-2; D is perhaps TRBD1 (6 bases). Trimming left V 5 bases short and J 2 bases short, with 12 bases between. In germline, CDR1 is MNHEY, CDR2 SVGEGT. The CDR3 loop spans 15 amino acids. CDR3 residues: CASSLGTLNTGELFF. The DNA for the CDR3 is TGTGCCAGCAGTCTCGGGACACTAAACACCGGGGAGCTGTTTTTT.